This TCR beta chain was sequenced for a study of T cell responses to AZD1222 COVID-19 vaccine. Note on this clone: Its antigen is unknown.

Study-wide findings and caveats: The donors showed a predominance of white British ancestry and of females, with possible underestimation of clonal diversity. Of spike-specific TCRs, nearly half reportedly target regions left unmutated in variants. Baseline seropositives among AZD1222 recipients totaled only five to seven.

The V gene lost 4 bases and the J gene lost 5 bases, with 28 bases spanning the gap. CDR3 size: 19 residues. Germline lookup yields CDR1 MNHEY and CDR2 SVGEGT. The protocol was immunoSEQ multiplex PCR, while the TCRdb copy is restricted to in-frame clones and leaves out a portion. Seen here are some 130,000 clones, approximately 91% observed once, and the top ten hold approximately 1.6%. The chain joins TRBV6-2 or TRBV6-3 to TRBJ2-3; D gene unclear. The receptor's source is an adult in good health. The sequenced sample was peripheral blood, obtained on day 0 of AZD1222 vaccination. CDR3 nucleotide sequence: TGTGCCAGCAGTTCTTTCAAAGGTGGCGGCAACACCTTGGGAGATACGCAGTATTTT. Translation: CASSSFKGGGNTLGDTQYF.